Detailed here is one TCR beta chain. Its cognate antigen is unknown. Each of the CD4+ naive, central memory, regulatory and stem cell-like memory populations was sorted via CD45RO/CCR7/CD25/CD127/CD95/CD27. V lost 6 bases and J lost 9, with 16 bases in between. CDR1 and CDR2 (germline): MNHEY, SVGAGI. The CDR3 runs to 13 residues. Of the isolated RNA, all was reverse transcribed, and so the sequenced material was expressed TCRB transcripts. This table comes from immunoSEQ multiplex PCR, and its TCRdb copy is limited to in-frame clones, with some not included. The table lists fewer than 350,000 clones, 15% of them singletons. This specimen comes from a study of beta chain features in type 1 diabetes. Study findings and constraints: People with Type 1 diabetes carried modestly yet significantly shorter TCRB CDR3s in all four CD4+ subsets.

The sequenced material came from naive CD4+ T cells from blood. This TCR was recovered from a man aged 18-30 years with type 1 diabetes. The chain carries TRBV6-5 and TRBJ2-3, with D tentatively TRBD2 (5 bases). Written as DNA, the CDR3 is TGTGCCAGCAGGATTGGACTCGGAGGAACGCAGTATTTT. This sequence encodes CASRIGLGGTQYF.